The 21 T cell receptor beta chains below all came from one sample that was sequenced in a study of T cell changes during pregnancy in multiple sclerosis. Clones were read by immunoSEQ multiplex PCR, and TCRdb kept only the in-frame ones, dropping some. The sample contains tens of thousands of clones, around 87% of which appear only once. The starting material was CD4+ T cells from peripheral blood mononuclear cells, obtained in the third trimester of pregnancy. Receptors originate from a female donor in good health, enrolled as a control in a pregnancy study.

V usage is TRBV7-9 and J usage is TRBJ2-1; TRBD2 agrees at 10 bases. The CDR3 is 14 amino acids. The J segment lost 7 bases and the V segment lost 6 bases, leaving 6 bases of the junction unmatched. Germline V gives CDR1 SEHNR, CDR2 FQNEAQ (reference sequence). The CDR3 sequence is CASRKAGGANEQFF. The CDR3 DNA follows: TGTGCCAGCAGAAAAGCGGGAGGGGCGAATGAGCAGTTCTTC. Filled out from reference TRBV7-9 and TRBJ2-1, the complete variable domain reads DTGVSQNPRHKITKRGQNVTFRCDPISEHNRLYWYRQTLGQGPEFLTYFQNEAQLEKSRLLSDRFSAERPKGSFSTLEIQRTEQGDSAMYLCASRKAGGANEQFFGPGTRLTVL.

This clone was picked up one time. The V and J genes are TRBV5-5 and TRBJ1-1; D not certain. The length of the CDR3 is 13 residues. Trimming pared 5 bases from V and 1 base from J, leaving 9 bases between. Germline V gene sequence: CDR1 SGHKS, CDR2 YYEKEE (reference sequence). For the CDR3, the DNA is TGTGCCAGCAGTCGACTCTGGAACACTGAAGCTTTCTTT. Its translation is CASSRLWNTEAFF.

CDR3 loop: CASSQDLLDSLVGNEQFF. The CDR3, as DNA: TGCGCCAGCAGCCAAGACCTTTTGGACAGCCTAGTTGGCAATGAGCAGTTCTTC. The chain uses TRBV4-3 and TRBJ2-1; weak D call: TRBD1 (6 bases). The CDR3 extends over 18 amino acids. Trimming cost V 0 bases and J 6 bases, with 21 bases left between them. Per germline, CDR1 LGHNA and CDR2 YSLEER.

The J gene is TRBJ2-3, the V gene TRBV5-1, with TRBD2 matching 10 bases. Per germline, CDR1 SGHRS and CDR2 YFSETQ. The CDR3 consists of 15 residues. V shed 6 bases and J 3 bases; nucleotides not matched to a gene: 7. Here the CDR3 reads CASTTGLAVTDTQYF. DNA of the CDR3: TGCGCCAGCACTACAGGACTAGCGGTGACAGATACGCAGTATTTT.

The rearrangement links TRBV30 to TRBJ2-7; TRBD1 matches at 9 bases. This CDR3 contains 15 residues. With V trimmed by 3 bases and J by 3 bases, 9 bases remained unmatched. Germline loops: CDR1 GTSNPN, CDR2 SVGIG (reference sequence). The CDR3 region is CAWSTGTGWDYEQYF. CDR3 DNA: TGTGCCTGGAGCACCGGGACAGGGTGGGACTACGAGCAGTACTTC.

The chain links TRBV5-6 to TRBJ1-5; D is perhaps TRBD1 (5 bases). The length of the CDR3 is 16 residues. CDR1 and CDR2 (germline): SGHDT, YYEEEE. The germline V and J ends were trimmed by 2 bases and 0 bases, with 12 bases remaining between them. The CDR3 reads CASSFGGKFSNQPQHF. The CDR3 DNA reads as TGTGCCAGCAGCTTCGGGGGGAAATTTAGCAATCAGCCCCAGCATTTT.

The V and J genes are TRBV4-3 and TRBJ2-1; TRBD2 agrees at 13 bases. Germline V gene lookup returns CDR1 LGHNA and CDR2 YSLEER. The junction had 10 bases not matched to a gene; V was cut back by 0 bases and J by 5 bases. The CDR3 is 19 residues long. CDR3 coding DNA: TGCGCCAGCAGCCAAGATTTCCCCACACTAGCGGGGGGGAACAATGAGCAGTTCTTC. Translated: CASSQDFPTLAGGNNEQFF.

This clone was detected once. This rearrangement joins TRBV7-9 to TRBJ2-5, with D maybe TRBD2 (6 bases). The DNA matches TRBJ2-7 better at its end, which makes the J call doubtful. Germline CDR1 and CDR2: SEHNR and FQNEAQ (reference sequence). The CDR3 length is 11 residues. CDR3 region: CASSWEAEQYF. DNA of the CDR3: TGTGCCAGCAGCTGGGAGGCCGAGCAGTACTTC.

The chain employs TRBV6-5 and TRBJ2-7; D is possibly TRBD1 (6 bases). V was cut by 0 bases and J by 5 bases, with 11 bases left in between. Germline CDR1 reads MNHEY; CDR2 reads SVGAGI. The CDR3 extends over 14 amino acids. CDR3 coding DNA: TGTGCCAGCAGTTACTCGAACAGGGACAACGAGCAGTACTTC. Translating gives CASSYSNRDNEQYF.

The CDR3 DNA sequence: TGCGCCAGCAGTCTGGACAGGGCTAACTATGGCTACACCTTC. Translation gives CASSLDRANYGYTF. This chain uses TRBV5-1 with TRBJ1-2; 8 positions agree with TRBD1. In germline, CDR1 is SGHRS, CDR2 YFSETQ. The CDR3 loop spans 14 amino acids. The J segment lost 0 bases and the V segment lost 5 bases, leaving 3 bases of the junction unmatched.

The CDR3 sequence: CASSLDSPRGGKETQYF. In DNA form, the CDR3 reads TGTGCCAGCAGCTTAGATTCCCCTCGGGGGGGCAAAGAGACCCAGTACTTC. The J gene is TRBJ2-5, the V gene TRBV11-3, with 8 bases lining up with TRBD2. The J segment lost 3 bases and the V segment lost 0 bases, leaving 9 bases of the junction unmatched. The CDR3 extends over 17 amino acids. Germline V gene data show CDR1 as SGHNT and CDR2 as YENEEA.

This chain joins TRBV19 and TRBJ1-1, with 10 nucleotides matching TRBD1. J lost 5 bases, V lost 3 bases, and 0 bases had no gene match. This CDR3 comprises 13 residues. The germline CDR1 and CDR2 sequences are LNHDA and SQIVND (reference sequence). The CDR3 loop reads CASSMDRGTEAFF. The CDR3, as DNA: TGTGCCAGTAGTATGGACAGGGGGACTGAAGCTTTCTTT.

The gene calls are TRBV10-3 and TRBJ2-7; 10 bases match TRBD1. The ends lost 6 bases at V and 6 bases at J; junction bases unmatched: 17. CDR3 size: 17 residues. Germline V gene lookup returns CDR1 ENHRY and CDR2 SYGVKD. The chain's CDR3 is CAIRLTPGQGRTGEQYF. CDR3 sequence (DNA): TGTGCCATCAGACTAACTCCGGGACAGGGGAGGACGGGCGAGCAGTACTTC.

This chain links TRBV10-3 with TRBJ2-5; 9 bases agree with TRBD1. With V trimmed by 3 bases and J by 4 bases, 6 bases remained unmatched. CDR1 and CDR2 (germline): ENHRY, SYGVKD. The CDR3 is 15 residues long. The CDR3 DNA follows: TGTGCCATCAGTGACCCTCGACAGGGGGGAGAGACCCAGTACTTC. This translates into CAISDPRQGGETQYF.

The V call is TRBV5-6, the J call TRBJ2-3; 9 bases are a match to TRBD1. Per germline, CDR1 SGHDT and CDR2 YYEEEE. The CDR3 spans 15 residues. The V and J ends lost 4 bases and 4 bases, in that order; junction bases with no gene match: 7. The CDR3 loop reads CASSLDDRGSDTQYF. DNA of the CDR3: TGTGCCAGCAGCCTCGATGACAGGGGGTCAGATACGCAGTATTTT. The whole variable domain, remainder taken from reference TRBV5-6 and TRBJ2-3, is DAGVTQSPTHLIKTRGQQVTLRCSPKSGHDTVSWYQQALGQGPQFIFQYYEEEERQRGNFPDRFSGHQFPNYSSELNVNALLLGDSALYLCASSLDDRGSDTQYFGPGTRLTVL.

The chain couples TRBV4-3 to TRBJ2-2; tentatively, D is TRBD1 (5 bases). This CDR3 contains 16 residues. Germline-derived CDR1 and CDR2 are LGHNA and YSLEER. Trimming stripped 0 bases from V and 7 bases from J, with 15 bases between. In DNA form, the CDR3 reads TGCGCCAGCAGCCAAGATTTGATCAGGGTGGGCGGGGAGCTGTTTTTT. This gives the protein CASSQDLIRVGGELFF.

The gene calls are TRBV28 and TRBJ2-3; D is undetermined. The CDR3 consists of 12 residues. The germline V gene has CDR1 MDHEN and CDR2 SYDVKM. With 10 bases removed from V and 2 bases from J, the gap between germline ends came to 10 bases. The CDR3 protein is CATTPSTDTQYF. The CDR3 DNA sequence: TGTGCCACCACTCCGTCCACAGATACGCAGTATTTT.

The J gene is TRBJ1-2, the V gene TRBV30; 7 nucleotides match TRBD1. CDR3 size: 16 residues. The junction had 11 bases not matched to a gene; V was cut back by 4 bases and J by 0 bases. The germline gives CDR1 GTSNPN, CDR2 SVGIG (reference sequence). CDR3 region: CAWNQMGQPSNYGYTF. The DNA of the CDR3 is TGTGCCTGGAACCAAATGGGACAGCCTTCTAACTATGGCTACACCTTC.

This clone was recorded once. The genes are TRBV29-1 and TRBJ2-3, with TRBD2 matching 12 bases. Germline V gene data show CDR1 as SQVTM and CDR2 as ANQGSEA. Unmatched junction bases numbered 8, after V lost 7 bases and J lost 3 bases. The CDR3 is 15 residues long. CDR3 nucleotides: TGCAGCGCTAACGGACTAGCGGGGACTACAGATACGCAGTATTTT. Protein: CSANGLAGTTDTQYF.

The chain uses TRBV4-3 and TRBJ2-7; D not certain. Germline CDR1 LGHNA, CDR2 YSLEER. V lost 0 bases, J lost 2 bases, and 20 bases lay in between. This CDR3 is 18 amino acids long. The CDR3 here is CASSQDQVGSQFTYEQYF. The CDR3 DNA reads TGCGCCAGCAGCCAAGATCAGGTTGGCAGTCAATTTACCTACGAGCAGTACTTC.

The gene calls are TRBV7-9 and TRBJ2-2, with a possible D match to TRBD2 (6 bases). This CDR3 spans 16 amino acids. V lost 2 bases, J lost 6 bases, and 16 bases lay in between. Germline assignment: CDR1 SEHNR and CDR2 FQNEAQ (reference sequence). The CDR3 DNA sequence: TGTGCCAGCAGCTTAAGGGGAAGCGGAGGGGCCGGGGAGCTGTTTTTT. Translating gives CASSLRGSGGAGELFF.